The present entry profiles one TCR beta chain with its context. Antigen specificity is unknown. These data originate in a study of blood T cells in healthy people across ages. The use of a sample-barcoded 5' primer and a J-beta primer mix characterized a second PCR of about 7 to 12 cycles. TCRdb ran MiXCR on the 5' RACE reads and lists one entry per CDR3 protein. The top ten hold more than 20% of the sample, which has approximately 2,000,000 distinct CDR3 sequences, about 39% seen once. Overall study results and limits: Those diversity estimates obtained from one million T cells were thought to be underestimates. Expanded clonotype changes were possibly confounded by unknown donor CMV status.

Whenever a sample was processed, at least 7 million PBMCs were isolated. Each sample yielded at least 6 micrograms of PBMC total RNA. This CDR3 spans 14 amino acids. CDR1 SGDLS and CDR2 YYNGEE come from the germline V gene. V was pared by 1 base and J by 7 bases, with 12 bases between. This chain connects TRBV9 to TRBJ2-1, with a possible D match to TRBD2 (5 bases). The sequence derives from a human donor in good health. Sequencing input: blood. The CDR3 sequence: CASSVRGIENEQFF. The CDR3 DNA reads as TGTGCCAGCAGCGTAAGAGGGATTGAAAATGAGCAGTTCTTC.